Below, 23 T cell receptor beta chains from the same sample are listed, as sequenced in a study of blood T cells in healthy people across ages. For the second PCR, which ran for roughly 6 to 12 cycles, a sample-barcoded 5' primer and a J-beta primer mix were used. MiXCR was run by TCRdb on the 5' RACE reads, yielding one entry per CDR3 protein. The sample gives approximately 1.5 million distinct CDR3 sequences, 40% to 45% of which show up once; approximately 4% is in the top ten. The specimen was blood. These receptors were taken from a woman aged 18-35 years in good health.

There are a few counts of this clonotype. The J gene is TRBJ1-6, the V gene TRBV11-2; D unclear. CDR3 length equals 17 residues. The V end lost 5 bases, the J end lost 7 bases, and 21 bases lay between the germline ends. Germline assignment: CDR1 SGHAT and CDR2 FQNNGV. This CDR3 is CASSPWVGAAVNSPLHF. As DNA, the CDR3 is TGTGCCAGCAGCCCATGGGTAGGCGCCGCGGTGAATTCACCCCTCCACTTT.

The chain joins TRBV4-3 to TRBJ1-6; D call uncertain. The CDR3 contains 18 residues. Germline loops: CDR1 LGHNA, CDR2 YSLEER. V lost 1 base to trimming and J lost 0 bases, with 13 bases between them. The CDR3 DNA reads TGCGCCAGCAGCCAAGTTCCTCTGGGAAGCTCCTATAATTCACCCCTCCACTTT. Residues: CASSQVPLGSSYNSPLHF.

This clonotype showed up just a few times. This chain connects TRBV12-3 or TRBV12-4 to TRBJ1-5; 7 bases line up with TRBD1. Losses at the gene ends were 5 bases for V and 5 bases for J; bases not matched to a gene: 12. The CDR3 loop spans 16 amino acids. CDR3: CASSPFLGQRDQPQHF. CDR3 coding DNA: TGTGCCAGCAGTCCGTTCCTGGGACAGAGGGATCAGCCCCAGCATTTT.

Comments on this clonotype: A read error may explain this, as a much larger clone is one base away. The V call is TRBV2, the J call TRBJ1-6; no clear D. This CDR3 region has 11 residues. CDR1 SNHLY and CDR2 FYNNEI come from the germline V gene. As DNA, the CDR3 is TGTGCCGGCAGTGAAGTAGCGGCCCTCCACTTT. This gives the protein CAGSEVAALHF.

This chain links TRBV20-1 with TRBJ2-5; D is possibly TRBD2 (5 bases). The CDR3 is 14 amino acids. Deletions cut 1 base from V and 5 bases from J, with 14 bases between. Germline V gene lookup returns CDR1 DFQATT and CDR2 SNEGSKA (reference sequence). The CDR3 DNA reads as TGCAGTGCTAGAGGTCCGGGGTTTAGCGAGACCCAGTACTTC. Translated, it gives CSARGPGFSETQYF.

This clonotype was seen a handful of times. The chain combines TRBV10-3 with TRBJ1-4, with D hard to call. The germline V gene encodes CDR1 ENHRY and CDR2 SYGVKD. V was pared by 0 bases and J by 3 bases, with 8 bases between. The CDR3 runs 15 residues. CDR3 sequence: CAISESSTANEKLFF. CDR3 coding DNA: TGTGCCATCAGTGAGTCGTCTACAGCTAATGAAAAACTGTTTTTT.

This clonotype was counted a few times. The rearrangement joins TRBV3-1 to TRBJ2-5; D unresolved. Per the germline V gene, CDR1 is LGHDT and CDR2 is YNNKEL (reference sequence). The germline V and J ends were trimmed by 4 bases and 5 bases, with 11 bases remaining between them. This CDR3 is 13 amino acids long. This chain's CDR3 is CASSRVSLETQYF. CDR3 nucleotides: TGTGCCAGCAGCCGGGTTAGCCTTGAGACCCAGTACTTC.

This clonotype appeared a few times. The genes are TRBV7-9 and TRBJ2-1; no reliable D call. This CDR3 has 14 residues. V was clipped by 0 bases and J by 6 bases, with 9 bases between them. Germline CDR1 reads SEHNR; CDR2 reads FQNEAQ (reference sequence). The CDR3 region is CASSLAAGSNEQFF. The CDR3 DNA reads as TGTGCCAGCAGCTTAGCGGCCGGGTCCAATGAGCAGTTCTTC.

The chain links TRBV20-1 to TRBJ2-2, with TRBD2 matching 8 bases. Trimming at V came to 1 base and at J to 1 base, leaving 5 bases not matched to a gene. Germline V lookup: CDR1 DFQATT, CDR2 SNEGSKA (reference sequence). The CDR3 length is 16 residues. The CDR3 sequence is CSARVGLAQNTGELFF. The CDR3 DNA sequence: TGCAGTGCTAGAGTCGGACTAGCACAGAACACCGGGGAGCTGTTTTTT.

This clonotype was found a few times. V and J are TRBV4-1 and TRBJ1-1; maybe TRBD1 (5 bases). Germline loops: CDR1 MGHRA, CDR2 YSYEKL. V lost 5 bases and J lost 6, with 13 bases in between. This CDR3 contains 13 residues. In nucleotides, the CDR3 is TGCGCCAGCAGCAACGGGGGAAAATCTGAAGCTTTCTTT. Its protein product is CASSNGGKSEAFF.

This clonotype showed up just once. A much larger clone sits a single nucleotide away, making a read error possible. In DNA form, the CDR3 reads TGTGCCAGCAGCCGACGGGGGGCCGCCTACGAGCAGTACTTC. Its translation is CASSRRGAAYEQYF. The chain has TRBV27 and TRBJ2-7, with TRBD2 as a possible D gene (7 bases). Germline assignment: CDR1 MNHEY and CDR2 SMNVEV (reference sequence). The CDR3 sequence is 14 residues long. Trimming cost V 6 bases and J 2 bases, with 14 bases left between them.

This clonotype came up a few times. The rearrangement uses TRBV7-2 and TRBJ2-7; TRBD1 might be the D (5 bases). This CDR3 region has 16 residues. Germline assignment: CDR1 SGHTA and CDR2 FQGNSA. Between the trimmed V and J ends, which lost 4 bases and 0 bases, there was a span of 16 bases. DNA of the CDR3: TGTGCCAGCAGCTCCGACCGACAGAGGAGCTCCTACGAGCAGTACTTC. This sequence encodes CASSSDRQRSSYEQYF.

Notes on this clonotype: A much larger clone differs by one base, so this may be a read error. V usage is TRBV20-1 and J usage is TRBJ2-7; TRBD1 is a possible D gene (6 bases). V was shortened by 4 bases and J by 2 bases, with 9 bases between the two germline ends. This CDR3 spans 12 amino acids. Germline V CDR1 and CDR2: DFQATT, SNEGSKA (reference sequence). CDR3 coding DNA: TGCAGTGCTACGCACAGGGCCTACGAGCAGTACTTC. Amino acids: CSATHRAYEQYF.

This clonotype was seen ten or more times. The CDR3 sequence is CSVLDRTYEQYF. CDR3 nucleotide sequence: TGCAGCGTCCTAGACCGAACCTACGAGCAGTACTTC. The rearrangement links TRBV29-1 to TRBJ2-7; D uncertain. V gave up 6 bases and J gave up 2 bases, with 11 bases separating them. CDR1 is SQVTM, CDR2 ANQGSEA, per germline. There are 12 residues in the CDR3.

This clonotype was observed a few times. The CDR3 DNA sequence: TGTGCCAGCAACCAGGGGCTCTATTCTGACTATGGCTACACCTTC. This translates into CASNQGLYSDYGYTF. V is TRBV7-2 and J is TRBJ1-2; D is perhaps TRBD1 (6 bases). This CDR3 region has 15 residues. The V end lost 7 bases, the J end lost 3 bases, and 18 bases lay between the germline ends. Germline CDR1 reads SGHTA; CDR2 reads FQGNSA.

The J gene is TRBJ1-2, the V gene TRBV5-1; D unclear. The CDR3 is 14 residues long. Germline CDR1 reads SGHRS; CDR2 reads YFSETQ. V was pared by 0 bases and J by 2 bases, with 8 bases between. The CDR3 DNA reads as TGCGCCAGCAGCTTGGAGTGGACCAACTATGGCTACACCTTC. Residues: CASSLEWTNYGYTF.

This clonotype has more than one count but fewer than ten. The rearrangement links TRBV4-1 to TRBJ1-2; 7 bases agree with TRBD1. Per the germline V gene, CDR1 is MGHRA and CDR2 is YSYEKL. The CDR3 has 15 residues. With V trimmed by 1 base and J by 1 base, 3 bases remained unmatched. The DNA of the CDR3 is TGCGCCAGCAGCCAAGTAGGGGGCCGTAACTATGGCTACACCTTC. It translates to CASSQVGGRNYGYTF.

The chain links TRBV20-1 to TRBJ2-3, with 9 bases matching TRBD2. V shed 0 bases and J 3 bases; nucleotides not matched to a gene: 7. Germline assignment: CDR1 DFQATT and CDR2 SNEGSKA (reference sequence). The CDR3 runs to 16 residues. CDR3 in amino acids: CSARDASGKGTDTQYF. Here the CDR3 DNA reads TGCAGTGCTAGAGATGCTAGCGGGAAGGGGACAGATACGCAGTATTTT.

This clonotype was seen ten or more times. The V call is TRBV4-1, the J call TRBJ2-1, with TRBD2 matching over 7 bases. The CDR3 totals 15 residues. V trimming: 4 bases; J trimming: 3 bases; junction bases outside the gene matches: 6. In germline, CDR1 is MGHRA, CDR2 YSYEKL. The CDR3 reads CASSPQGGSYNEQFF. The CDR3 nucleotides read TGCGCCAGCAGCCCTCAGGGAGGGAGCTACAATGAGCAGTTCTTC.

This rearrangement joins TRBV6-2 or TRBV6-3 to TRBJ2-1; possibly TRBD1 for D (7 bases). Trimming removed 10 bases from V and 7 bases from J, with 23 bases in between. Germline assignment: CDR1 MNHEY and CDR2 SVGEGT. The CDR3 is 15 amino acids. The CDR3 sequence: CATYKQGRLRNEQFF. The CDR3, as DNA: TGTGCCACCTACAAACAGGGGAGGCTACGTAATGAGCAGTTCTTC.

The chain is built from TRBV7-9 and TRBJ2-1; D call uncertain. Germline assignment: CDR1 SEHNR and CDR2 FQNEAQ (reference sequence). Trimming removed 0 bases from V and 1 base from J, with 16 bases in between. The CDR3 runs 18 residues. The chain's CDR3 is CASSLAIAISRSYNEQFF. Written as DNA, the CDR3 is TGTGCCAGCAGCTTAGCCATTGCGATAAGCAGGTCCTACAATGAGCAGTTCTTC.

Notes on this clonotype: A single base separates this from a much larger clone, so it may be a read error. The rearrangement links TRBV7-9 to TRBJ1-2, with D possibly matching TRBD1 (6 bases). Germline V CDR1 and CDR2: SEHNR, FQNEAQ (reference sequence). The CDR3 covers 14 residues. V was pared by 1 base and J by 7 bases, with 13 bases between. The CDR3 region is CASSLGTAVSGYTF. DNA for the CDR3: TGTGCCAGCAGCTTAGGGACAGCAGTCTCTGGCTACACCTTC.

This rearrangement joins TRBV3-1 to TRBJ1-1; D gene ambiguous. From germline, CDR1 is LGHDT and CDR2 YNNKEL (reference sequence). V was cut by 2 bases and J by 0 bases, with 10 bases left in between. The CDR3 contains 15 residues. The DNA of the CDR3 is TGTGCCAGCAGCCAATTCCCGTCACTGAACACTGAAGCTTTCTTT. This translates into CASSQFPSLNTEAFF.